The subject of this entry is one T cell receptor (beta chain). Its target is not known. These data originate in a study of shared clonotypes between healthy human individuals. The overall study: The people who gave samples were a couple of women and three men aged 18 to 49. Study results and limitations: The authors sampled blood alone, and tissue repertoires likely differ.

Once extracted for a subset, genomic DNA was divided evenly among several immunoSEQ plates. Generated by immunoSEQ multiplex PCR, the TCRdb table keeps only in-frame clones and is missing some. The top ten hold 10% to 15% of the sample, which has about 490,000 clones, around 80% seen once. This CDR3 is built from 13 residues. The V gene end was trimmed by 1 base and the J gene end by 6 bases; junction bases not matched to a gene: 3. Per the germline V gene, CDR1 is GTSNPN and CDR2 is SVGIG (reference sequence). What was sequenced was PBMCs. This chain links TRBV30 with TRBJ2-1, with 7 positions matching TRBD1. This clonotype originated in a middle-aged woman in good health. Some clones in this sample may be carry-over from other donors' samples. In DNA, the CDR3 is TGTGCCTGGAGTGAGGGGGCGGTCAATGAGCAGTTCTTC. It yields the protein CAWSEGAVNEQFF. The full variable domain, completed using reference TRBV30 and TRBJ2-1, is SQTIHQWPATLVQPVGSPLSLECTVEGTSNPNLYWYRQAAGRGLQLLFYSVGIGQISSEVPQNLSASRPQDRQFILSSKKLLLSDSGFYLCAWSEGAVNEQFFGPGTRLTVL.